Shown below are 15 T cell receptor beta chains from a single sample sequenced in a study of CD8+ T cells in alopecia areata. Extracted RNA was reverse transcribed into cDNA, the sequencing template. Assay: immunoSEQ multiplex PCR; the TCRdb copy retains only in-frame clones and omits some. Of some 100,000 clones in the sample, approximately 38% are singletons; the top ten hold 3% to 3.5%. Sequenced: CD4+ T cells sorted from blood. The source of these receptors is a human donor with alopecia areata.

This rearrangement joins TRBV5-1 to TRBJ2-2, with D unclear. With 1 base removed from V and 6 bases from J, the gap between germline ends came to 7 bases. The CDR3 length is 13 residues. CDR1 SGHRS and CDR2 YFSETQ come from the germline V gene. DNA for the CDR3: TGCGCCAGCAGCTTGTATAGTTCCGGGGAGCTGTTTTTT. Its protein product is CASSLYSSGELFF.

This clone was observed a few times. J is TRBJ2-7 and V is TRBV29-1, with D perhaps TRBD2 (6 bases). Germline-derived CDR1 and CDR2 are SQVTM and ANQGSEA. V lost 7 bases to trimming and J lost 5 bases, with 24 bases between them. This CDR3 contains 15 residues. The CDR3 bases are TGCAGCGCCGTTAGGACGCGGGACCGAAGTAACGAGCAGTACTTC. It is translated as CSAVRTRDRSNEQYF.

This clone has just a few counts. The CDR3 reads CASSVDRGRFNEQFF. DNA for the CDR3: TGTGCCAGCAGCGTGGACAGGGGGCGTTTCAATGAGCAGTTCTTC. The chain uses TRBV9 and TRBJ2-1; TRBD1 matches 11 bases. CDR1 and CDR2 (germline): SGDLS, YYNGEE. The CDR3 extends over 15 amino acids. V lost 2 bases and J lost 6; bases outside the gene matches: 4.

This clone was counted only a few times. CDR3 bases: TGTGCCATTCGGAGGGCGATGAACACTGAAGCTTTCTTT. This codes for CAIRRAMNTEAFF. The chain uses TRBV5-5 and TRBJ1-1; D is ambiguous. Trimming removed 9 bases from V and 0 bases from J, with 12 bases in between. This CDR3 contains 13 residues. Germline assignment: CDR1 SGHKS and CDR2 YYEKEE (reference sequence). The full variable domain, rest sourced from reference TRBV5-5 and TRBJ1-1, is DAGVTQSPTHLIKTRGQQVTLRCSPISGHKSVSWYQQVLGQGPQFIFQYYEKEERGRGNFPDRFSARQFPNYSSELNVNALLLGDSALYLCAIRRAMNTEAFFGQGTRLTVV.

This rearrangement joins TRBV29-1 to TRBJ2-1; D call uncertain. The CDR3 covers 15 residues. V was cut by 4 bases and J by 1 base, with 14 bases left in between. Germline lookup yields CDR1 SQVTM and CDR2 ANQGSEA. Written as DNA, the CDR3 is TGCAGCGTTGCACGTAATCCGGAGTCCTACAATGAGCAGTTCTTC. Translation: CSVARNPESYNEQFF.

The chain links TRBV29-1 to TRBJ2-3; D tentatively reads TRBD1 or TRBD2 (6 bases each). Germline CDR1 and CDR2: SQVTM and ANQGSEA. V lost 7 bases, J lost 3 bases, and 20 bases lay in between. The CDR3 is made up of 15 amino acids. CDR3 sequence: CSDGGSGGGTDTQYF. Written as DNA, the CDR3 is TGCAGCGACGGTGGATCCGGGGGCGGGACAGATACGCAGTATTTT.

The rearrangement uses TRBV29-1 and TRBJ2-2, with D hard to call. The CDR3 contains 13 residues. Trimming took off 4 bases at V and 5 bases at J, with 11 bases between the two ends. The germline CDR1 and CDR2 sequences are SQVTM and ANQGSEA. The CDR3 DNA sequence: TGCAGCGTTGGGGCAGGTTGGACCGGGGAGCTGTTTTTT. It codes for CSVGAGWTGELFF.

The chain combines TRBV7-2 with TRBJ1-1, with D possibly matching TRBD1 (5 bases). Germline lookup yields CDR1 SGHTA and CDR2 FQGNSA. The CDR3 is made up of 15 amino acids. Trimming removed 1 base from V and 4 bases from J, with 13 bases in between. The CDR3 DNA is TGTGCCAGCAGCTTAGTAGGAGGGGACGGCACTGAAGCTTTCTTT. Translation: CASSLVGGDGTEAFF.

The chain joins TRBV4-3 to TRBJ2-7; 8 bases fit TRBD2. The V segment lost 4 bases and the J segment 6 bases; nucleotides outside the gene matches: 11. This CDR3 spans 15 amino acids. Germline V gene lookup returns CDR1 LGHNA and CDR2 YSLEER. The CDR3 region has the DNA TGCGCCAGCAGCCCAGAACCGGGACTAGTTTTCGAGCAGTACTTC. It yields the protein CASSPEPGLVFEQYF.

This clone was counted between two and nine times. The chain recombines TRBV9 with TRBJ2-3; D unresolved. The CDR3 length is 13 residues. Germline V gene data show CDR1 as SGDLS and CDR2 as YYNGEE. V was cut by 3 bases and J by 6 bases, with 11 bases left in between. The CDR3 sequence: CASSADNPDTQYF. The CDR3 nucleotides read TGTGCCAGCAGCGCGGATAATCCCGATACGCAGTATTTT. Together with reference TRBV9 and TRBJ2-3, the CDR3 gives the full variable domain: DSGVTQTPKHLITATGQRVTLRCSPRSGDLSVYWYQQSLDQGLQFLIQYYNGEERAKGNILERFSAQQFPDLHSELNLSSLELGDSALYFCASSADNPDTQYFGPGTRLTVL.

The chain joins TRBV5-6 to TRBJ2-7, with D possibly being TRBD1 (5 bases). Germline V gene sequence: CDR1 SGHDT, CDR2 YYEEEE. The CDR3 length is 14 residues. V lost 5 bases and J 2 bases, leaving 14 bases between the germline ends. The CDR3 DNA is TGTGCCAGCAGGAGGCGTGGGGCCGCCTACGAGCAGTACTTC. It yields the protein CASRRRGAAYEQYF.

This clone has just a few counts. The CDR3, as DNA: TGCAGCGTTGTAGACGCGAACACTGAAGCTTTCTTT. It translates to CSVVDANTEAFF. This chain connects TRBV29-1 to TRBJ1-1; no definite D call. V shed 4 bases and J shed 1 base, with 7 bases lying between them. The germline CDR1 and CDR2 sequences are SQVTM and ANQGSEA. The CDR3 has 12 residues.

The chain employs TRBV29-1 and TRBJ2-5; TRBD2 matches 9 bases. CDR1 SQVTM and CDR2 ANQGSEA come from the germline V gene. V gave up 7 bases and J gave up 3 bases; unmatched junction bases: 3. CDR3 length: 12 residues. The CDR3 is CSALAGEETQYF. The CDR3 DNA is TGCAGCGCATTAGCGGGGGAAGAGACCCAGTACTTC.

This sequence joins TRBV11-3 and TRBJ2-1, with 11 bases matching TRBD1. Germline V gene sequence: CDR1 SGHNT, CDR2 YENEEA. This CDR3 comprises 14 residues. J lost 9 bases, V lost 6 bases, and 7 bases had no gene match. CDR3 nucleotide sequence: TGTGCCAGCAGTCACAGGACAGGGGGCGCTGAGCAGTTCTTC. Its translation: CASSHRTGGAEQFF.

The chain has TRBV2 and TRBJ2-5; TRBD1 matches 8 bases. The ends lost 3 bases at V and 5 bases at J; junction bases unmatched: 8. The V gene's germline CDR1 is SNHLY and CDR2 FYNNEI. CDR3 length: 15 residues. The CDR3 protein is CASSEEQGARETQYF. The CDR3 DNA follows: TGTGCCAGCAGTGAGGAGCAGGGGGCTAGGGAGACCCAGTACTTC.